The source of this TCR beta chain is a study of blood T cells in healthy people across ages. Study-wide results and caveats: The recorded TCR beta diversity per million T cells decreased in a roughly linear manner with age.

CDR3 length equals 14 residues. Trimming removed 2 bases at V and 7 bases at J, with 12 bases between. Germline-derived CDR1 and CDR2 are ENHRY and SYGVKD. A note on this clonotype: Its antigen remains unidentified.

The use of a sample-barcoded 5' primer and a J-beta primer mix characterized a second PCR of roughly 6 to 11 cycles. A 12-random-nucleotide template-switch adaptor tagged each cDNA molecule. TCRdb re-analysed the 5' RACE reads in MiXCR, keeping a single row per CDR3 protein. The repertoire holds around 1,700,000 distinct CDR3 sequences, over 25% seen once, with more than 6% in the top ten. Donors were systemically healthy Caucasian individuals from Russia aged roughly 6 to 90 years. For every donor, a draw yielded around 10 milliliters of peripheral blood. V gene TRBV10-3 combines with J gene TRBJ1-5; possibly TRBD1 for D (6 bases). The receptor comes from a woman younger than 45 in good health. The sequenced material came from blood. CDR3 sequence reads: CAISERTVGQPQHF. The CDR3 DNA sequence: TGTGCCATCAGTGAGAGGACAGTAGGGCAGCCCCAGCATTTT.